This paragraph reports one T cell receptor (beta chain). This sample was included in a study of PD-L1 blockade in urothelial cancer. Sequencing was performed with immunoSEQ multiplex PCR; in TCRdb, only in-frame clones are kept and a portion is missing. The sample holds 120,000 or so clones, approximately 85% seen once. Time point: peripheral blood 6 weeks after treatment start. The sequence derives from a man in his fifties with urothelial cancer. The specimen comprised PBMCs, sampled around atezolizumab (anti-PD-L1) treatment.

Written as DNA, the CDR3 is TGCGCCAGCAGCCAAGGTTTACTAGCGGGATCCTCAACCCCTGTCGAGCAGTACTTC. It translates to CASSQGLLAGSSTPVEQYF. The J gene is TRBJ2-7, the V gene TRBV4-1, with TRBD2 identical over 10 bases. CDR3 length: 19 residues. V dropped 1 base and J dropped 6; count of bases not matched to a gene: 18. Germline CDR1 reads MGHRA; CDR2 reads YSYEKL.